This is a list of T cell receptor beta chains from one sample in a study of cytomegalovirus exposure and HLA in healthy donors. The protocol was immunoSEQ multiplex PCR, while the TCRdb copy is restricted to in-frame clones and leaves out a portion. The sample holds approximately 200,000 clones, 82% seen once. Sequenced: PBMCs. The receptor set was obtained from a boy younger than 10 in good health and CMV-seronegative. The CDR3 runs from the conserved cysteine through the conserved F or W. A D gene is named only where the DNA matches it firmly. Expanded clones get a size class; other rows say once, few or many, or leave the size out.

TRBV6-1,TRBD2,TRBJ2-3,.,CASSDLAGGQDTQYF,TGTGCCAGCAGTGACCTAGCGGGGGGGCAAGATACGCAGTATTTT
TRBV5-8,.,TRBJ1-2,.,CASSLVVGAGYTF,TGTGCCAGCAGCTTGGTAGTCGGAGCGGGCTACACCTTC
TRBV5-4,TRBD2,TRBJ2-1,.,CASSPPGGLADHEQFF,TGTGCCAGCAGCCCCCCGGGGGGACTAGCGGACCATGAGCAGTTCTTC
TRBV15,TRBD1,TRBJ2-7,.,CATSRDMGQGFYEQYF,TGTGCCACCAGCAGAGATATGGGACAGGGGTTTTACGAGCAGTACTTC
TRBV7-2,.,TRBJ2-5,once,CASSQTMSTGGETQYF,TGTGCCAGCAGCCAGACGATGTCGACAGGAGGCGAGACCCAGTACTTC
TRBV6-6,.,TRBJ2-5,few,CASSYSAGEETQYF,TGTGCCAGCAGTTACTCGGCCGGGGAAGAGACCCAGTACTTC
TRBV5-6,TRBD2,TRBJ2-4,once,CASSLELAGGAKNIQYF,TGTGCCAGCAGCTTGGAACTAGCGGGTGGAGCCAAAAACATTCAGTACTTC
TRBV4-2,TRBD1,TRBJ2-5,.,CASSQEDRGLATQYF,TGTGCCAGCAGCCAAGAGGACAGGGGGTTAGCGACCCAGTACTTC
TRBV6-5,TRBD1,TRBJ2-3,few,CASSYEGTGSTDTQYF,TGTGCCAGCAGTTATGAGGGGACAGGCTCGACAGATACGCAGTATTTT
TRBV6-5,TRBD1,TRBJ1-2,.,CASSYGTGGPGYTF,TGTGCCAGCAGTTACGGGACAGGGGGACCCGGCTACACCTTC
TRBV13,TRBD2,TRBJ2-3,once,CASSPTSGADTQYF,TGTGCCAGCAGCCCGACTAGCGGGGCAGATACGCAGTATTTT
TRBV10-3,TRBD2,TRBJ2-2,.,CAISGLAGTRTGELFF,TGTGCCATCAGCGGACTAGCGGGGACCCGCACCGGGGAGCTGTTTTTT
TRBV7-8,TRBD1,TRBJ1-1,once,CASRENGQGNTEAFF,TGTGCCAGCAGAGAAAACGGACAGGGCAACACTGAAGCTTTCTTT
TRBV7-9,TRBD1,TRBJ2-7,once,CASSLPSGTGVSYEQYF,TGTGCCAGCAGCTTACCATCCGGGACAGGGGTTTCCTACGAGCAGTACTTC
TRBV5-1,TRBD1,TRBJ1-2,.,CASSSRTGYGYTF,TGCGCCAGCAGCTCCCGGACAGGGTATGGCTACACCTTC
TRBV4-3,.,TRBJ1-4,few,CASSQEKLQTNEKLFF,TGCGCCAGCAGCCAAGAGAAACTTCAAACTAATGAAAAACTGTTTTTT
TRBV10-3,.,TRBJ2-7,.,CAISPREDYYEQYF,TGTGCCATCAGTCCCAGGGAGGACTACTACGAGCAGTACTTC
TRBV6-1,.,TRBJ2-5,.,CASSEWWGSEETQYF,TGTGCCAGCAGTGAATGGTGGGGCTCGGAGGAGACCCAGTACTTC
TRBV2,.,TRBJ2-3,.,CATSRGTDTQYF,TGTGCCACCTCCCGGGGCACAGATACGCAGTATTTT
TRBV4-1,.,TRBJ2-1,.,CASSQGPGFDEQFF,TGCGCCAGCAGCCAAGGCCCAGGGTTCGATGAGCAGTTCTTC
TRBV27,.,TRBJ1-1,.,CATYASNTEAFF,TGTGCCACCTATGCCTCGAACACTGAAGCTTTCTTT
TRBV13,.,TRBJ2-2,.,CASSLQNGELFF,TGTGCCAGCAGCCTCCAGAACGGGGAGCTGTTTTTT
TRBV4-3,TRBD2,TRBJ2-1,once,CASSQELTSANEQFF,TGCGCCAGCAGCCAAGAATTAACTAGCGCCAATGAGCAGTTCTTC
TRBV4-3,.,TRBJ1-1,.,CASSQALGAFNTEAFF,TGCGCCAGCAGCCAAGCTTTGGGGGCCTTTAACACTGAAGCTTTCTTT
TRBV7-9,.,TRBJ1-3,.,CASSPRTGYAGNTIYF,TGTGCCAGCAGCCCCAGAACAGGCTACGCTGGAAACACCATATATTTT
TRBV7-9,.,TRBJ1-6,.,CASSRQEYNSPLHF,TGTGCCAGCAGCCGACAGGAGTATAATTCACCCCTCCACTTT
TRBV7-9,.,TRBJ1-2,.,CASSPLETGSPYGYTF,TGTGCCAGCAGCCCTTTGGAGACAGGATCCCCCTATGGCTACACCTTC
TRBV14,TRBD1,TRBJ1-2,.,CASSQGQGDYGYTF,TGTGCCAGCAGCCAAGGACAGGGGGACTATGGCTACACCTTC
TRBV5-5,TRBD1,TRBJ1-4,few,CASSPRQGQKLFF,TGTGCCAGCAGCCCTCGACAGGGTCAAAAACTGTTTTTT
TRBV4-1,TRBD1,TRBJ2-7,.,CASSPLSQGAYEQYF,TGCGCCAGCAGCCCGCTAAGTCAGGGGGCCTACGAGCAGTACTTC
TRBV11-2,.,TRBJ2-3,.,CASSASTRTDTQYF,TGTGCCAGCAGCGCCTCGACTAGGACAGATACGCAGTATTTT
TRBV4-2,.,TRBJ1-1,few,CASSQDPGHQNTEAFF,TGTGCCAGCAGCCAAGATCCGGGACATCAGAACACTGAAGCTTTCTTT
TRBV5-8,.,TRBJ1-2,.,CASSYLEAGYTF,TGTGCCAGCAGCTACCTGGAGGCTGGCTACACCTTC
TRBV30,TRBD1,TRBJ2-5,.,CAGTDQETQYF,TGTGCCGGGACAGACCAAGAGACCCAGTACTTC
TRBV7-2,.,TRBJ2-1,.,CASSLGATSREQFF,TGTGCCAGCAGCTTAGGCGCTACTAGTAGGGAGCAGTTCTTC
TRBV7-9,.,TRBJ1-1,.,CASSHPGRTEAFF,TGTGCCAGCAGCCATCCAGGGCGCACTGAAGCTTTCTTT
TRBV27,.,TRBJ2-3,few,CASTPLGGGTDTQYF,TGTGCCAGCACCCCATTAGGGGGGGGCACAGATACGCAGTATTTT
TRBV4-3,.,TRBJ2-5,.,CASSQGGHLLAETQYF,TGCGCCAGCAGCCAAGGGGGGCATCTCCTAGCAGAGACCCAGTACTTC
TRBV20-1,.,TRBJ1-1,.,CSGQLNTEAFF,TGCTCAGGACAGCTGAACACTGAAGCTTTCTTT
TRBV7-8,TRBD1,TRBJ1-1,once,CASSEARDRETEAFF,TGTGCCAGCAGCGAAGCCCGAGACAGGGAGACTGAAGCTTTCTTT
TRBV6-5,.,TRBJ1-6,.,CASSYGGDLNSPLHF,TGTGCCAGCAGTTACGGCGGAGACCTTAATTCACCCCTCCACTTT
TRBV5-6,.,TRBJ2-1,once,CASSLYNEQFF,TGTGCCAGCAGCCTTTACAATGAGCAGTTCTTC
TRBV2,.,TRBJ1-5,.,CASSEESGDQPQHF,TGTGCCAGCAGTGAGGAGTCCGGGGATCAGCCCCAGCATTTT
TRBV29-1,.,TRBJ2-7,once,CSVDGVSLYEQYF,TGCAGCGTTGACGGGGTTTCTCTTTACGAGCAGTACTTC
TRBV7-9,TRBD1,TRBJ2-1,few,CASSPTPGQNYNEQFF,TGTGCCAGCAGCCCCACTCCGGGACAGAACTACAATGAGCAGTTCTTC
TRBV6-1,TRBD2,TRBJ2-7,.,CASEAGVTYEQYF,TGTGCCTCAGAAGCGGGGGTCACCTACGAGCAGTACTTC
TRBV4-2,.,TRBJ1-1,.,CASSQGGTVNTEAFF,TGTGCCAGCAGCCAAGGCGGGACGGTGAACACTGAAGCTTTCTTT
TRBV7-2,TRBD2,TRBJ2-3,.,CASSLVPAGVTDTQYF,TGTGCCAGCAGCTTAGTCCCAGCGGGGGTCACAGATACGCAGTATTTT
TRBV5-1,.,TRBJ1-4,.,CASCDGATNEKLFF,TGCGCCAGCTGCGACGGAGCAACTAATGAAAAACTGTTTTTT
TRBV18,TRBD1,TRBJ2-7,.,CASSPPGQGKGEQYF,TGTGCCAGCTCACCACCGGGACAGGGCAAAGGCGAGCAGTACTTC
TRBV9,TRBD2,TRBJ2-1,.,CASSVGTSGGPYNEQFF,TGTGCCAGCAGCGTCGGGACTAGCGGGGGCCCGTACAATGAGCAGTTCTTC
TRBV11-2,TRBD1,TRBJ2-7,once,CASSGTGPYEQYF,TGTGCCAGCTCCGGGACAGGTCCCTACGAGCAGTACTTC
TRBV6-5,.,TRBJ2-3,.,CASSYAGGVTDTQYF,TGTGCCAGCAGTTACGCCGGAGGGGTGACAGATACGCAGTATTTT
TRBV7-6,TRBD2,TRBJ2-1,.,CASSQRTTSGSGGVLSYNEQFF,TGTGCCAGCAGCCAGCGCACTACCTCGGGTAGCGGGGGCGTGCTCTCCTACAATGAGCAGTTCTTC
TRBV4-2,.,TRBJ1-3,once,CASSQDEQGGNTIYF,TGTGCCAGCAGCCAAGATGAACAGGGAGGAAACACCATATATTTT
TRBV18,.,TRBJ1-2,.,CASSSPGGPAYTF,TGTGCCAGCTCGAGTCCGGGGGGCCCTGCCTACACCTTC
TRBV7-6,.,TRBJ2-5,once,CASSLAIQETQYF,TGTGCCAGCAGCTTAGCCATCCAAGAGACCCAGTACTTC
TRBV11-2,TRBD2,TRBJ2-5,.,CASSLDLAGAANQETQYF,TGTGCCAGCAGCTTAGACTTAGCGGGGGCCGCGAACCAAGAGACCCAGTACTTC
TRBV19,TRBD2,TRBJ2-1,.,CASSPHGGSIWDEQFF,TGTGCCAGTAGCCCCCACGGGGGGTCTATCTGGGATGAGCAGTTCTTC